This passage covers 10 T cell receptor beta chains from one sample sequenced in a study of T cells after yellow fever vaccination. TCRdb itself ran the 5' RACE reads through MiXCR, one entry per CDR3 protein. Here the sample spans about 300,000 distinct CDR3 sequences, around 9.3% being singletons. Sequencing used CD4+ T cells sorted from PBMCs, obtained 5 days after the yellow fever booster vaccination. All receptors come from a man aged 18 to 30 who received the YFV17D yellow fever vaccine.

This CDR3 reads CASSLAVDNEQFF. In nucleotides, the CDR3 is TGTGCCAGCAGCTTAGCGGTTGACAATGAGCAGTTCTTC. The chain uses TRBV11-2 and TRBJ2-1; D not certain. V shed 1 base and J shed 5 bases, with 6 bases lying between them. This CDR3 has 13 residues. CDR1 and CDR2 (germline): SGHAT, FQNNGV.

This clonotype was picked up many times. The J gene is TRBJ1-1, the V gene TRBV29-1; D not resolved. The germline CDR1 and CDR2 sequences are SQVTM and ANQGSEA. V was shortened by 2 bases and J by 1 base, with 14 bases between the two germline ends. The CDR3 length is 15 residues. The DNA for the CDR3 is TGCAGCGTTGAAACTACGGCTGGTCGGAACACTGAAGCTTTCTTT. It codes for CSVETTAGRNTEAFF.

The gene calls are TRBV2 and TRBJ2-7; D is undetermined. V lost 4 bases to trimming and J lost 4 bases, with 11 bases between them. The germline V gene encodes CDR1 SNHLY and CDR2 FYNNEI. The CDR3 is made up of 13 amino acids. CDR3 sequence (DNA): TGTGCCAGCAGTGTTATCCCCGGTTACGAGCAGTACTTC. This codes for CASSVIPGYEQYF. The variable domain in full, with the rest retrieved from reference TRBV2 and TRBJ2-7, is EPEVTQTPSHQVTQMGQEVILRCVPISNHLYFYWYRQILGQKVEFLVSFYNNEISEKSEIFDDQFSVERPDGSNFTLKIRSTKLEDSAMYFCASSVIPGYEQYFGPGTRLTVT.

This clonotype has only a few counts. The chain is built from TRBV5-1 and TRBJ2-1; D is perhaps TRBD2 (6 bases). V was clipped by 3 bases and J by 8 bases, with 12 bases between them. In germline, CDR1 is SGHRS, CDR2 YFSETQ. The CDR3 length is 13 residues. The DNA for the CDR3 is TGCGCCAGCAGCTCACGGACTACACATGAGCAGTTCTTC. It translates to CASSSRTTHEQFF. Full variable domain (rest looked up from reference TRBV5-1 and TRBJ2-1): KAGVTQTPRYLIKTRGQQVTLSCSPISGHRSVSWYQQTPGQGLQFLFEYFSETQRNKGNFPGRFSGRQFSNSRSEMNVSTLELGDSALYLCASSSRTTHEQFFGPGTRLTVL.

This clonotype was seen repeatedly, ten times or more. The V call is TRBV5-1, the J call TRBJ1-4; the D is unclear. The V end was cut by 4 bases, the J end by 8 bases, with 21 bases between. The CDR3 sequence is 16 residues long. In germline, CDR1 is SGHRS, CDR2 YFSETQ. The CDR3 is CASSPAGPEEIEKLFF. The CDR3 nucleotides read TGCGCCAGCAGCCCCGCCGGGCCCGAGGAAATCGAAAAACTGTTTTTT.

The chain combines TRBV5-1 with TRBJ2-5; the match to TRBD1 covers 7 bases. CDR3 size: 15 residues. J gave up 0 bases and V 5 bases, and 7 bases lay outside the gene matches. Germline-derived CDR1 and CDR2 are SGHRS and YFSETQ. The CDR3: CASRPGTAYQETQYF. Written as DNA, the CDR3 is TGCGCCAGCAGACCCGGGACAGCCTACCAAGAGACCCAGTACTTC.

This clonotype was seen only a few times. The chain carries TRBV9 and TRBJ1-6, with 12 bases matching TRBD1. This CDR3 comprises 16 residues. The germline V gene has CDR1 SGDLS and CDR2 YYNGEE. V lost 4 bases to trimming and J lost 10 bases; unmatched junction nucleotides: 9. The CDR3 is CASSPRPGTGGSPLHF. DNA for the CDR3: TGTGCCAGCAGCCCACGTCCCGGGACAGGGGGCTCACCCCTCCACTTT.

This clonotype has a handful of counts. The chain recombines TRBV4-1 with TRBJ2-6, with no clear D. There are 18 residues in the CDR3. Trimming pared 2 bases from V and 1 base from J, leaving 15 bases between. Germline V lookup: CDR1 MGHRA, CDR2 YSYEKL. The CDR3 nucleotides read TGCGCCAGCAGCCAATGGGTAACTATTCCTTCTGGGGCCAACGTCCTGACTTTC. This codes for CASSQWVTIPSGANVLTF.

The chain employs TRBV19 and TRBJ1-2, with 7 nucleotides matching TRBD1. Germline V CDR1 and CDR2: LNHDA, SQIVND (reference sequence). CDR3 size: 17 residues. Unmatched junction bases numbered 14, after V lost 3 bases and J lost 4 bases. The CDR3 spells CASSIGLGGTVVYGYTF. CDR3 nucleotides: TGTGCCAGTAGTATCGGTCTGGGGGGGACAGTCGTCTATGGCTACACCTTC. Drawing the rest from reference TRBV19 and TRBJ1-2, the complete variable domain is DGGITQSPKYLFRKEGQNVTLSCEQNLNHDAMYWYRQDPGQGLRLIYYSQIVNDFQKGDIAEGYSVSREKKESFPLTVTSAQKNPTAFYLCASSIGLGGTVVYGYTFGSGTRLTVV.

The J gene is TRBJ2-1, the V gene TRBV28, with TRBD2 matching 9 bases. CDR3 length equals 18 residues. Germline CDR1 MDHEN, CDR2 SYDVKM. V lost 3 bases and J lost 7; bases outside the gene matches: 16. DNA of the CDR3: TGTGCCAGCAGTTTGGCGGCCGCGGGGGGGCGGAGTTGGAATGAGCAGTTCTTC. Encoded protein: CASSLAAAGGRSWNEQFF.